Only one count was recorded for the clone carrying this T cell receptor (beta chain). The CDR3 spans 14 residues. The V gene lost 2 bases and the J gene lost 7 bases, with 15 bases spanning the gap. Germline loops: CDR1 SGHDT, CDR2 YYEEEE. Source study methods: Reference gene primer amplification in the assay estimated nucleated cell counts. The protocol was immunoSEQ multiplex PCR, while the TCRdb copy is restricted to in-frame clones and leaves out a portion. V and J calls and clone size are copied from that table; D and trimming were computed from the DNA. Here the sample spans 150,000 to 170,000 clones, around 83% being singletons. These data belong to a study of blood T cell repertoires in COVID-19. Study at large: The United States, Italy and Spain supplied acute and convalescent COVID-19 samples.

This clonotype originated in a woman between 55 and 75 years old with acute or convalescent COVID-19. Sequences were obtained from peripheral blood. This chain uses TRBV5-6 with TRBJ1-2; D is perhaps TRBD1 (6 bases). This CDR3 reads CASSFRGGGGGYTF. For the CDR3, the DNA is TGTGCCAGCAGCTTCAGGGGTGGAGGAGGTGGCTACACCTTC. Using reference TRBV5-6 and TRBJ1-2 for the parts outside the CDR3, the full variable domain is DAGVTQSPTHLIKTRGQQVTLRCSPKSGHDTVSWYQQALGQGPQFIFQYYEEEERQRGNFPDRFSGHQFPNYSSELNVNALLLGDSALYLCASSFRGGGGGYTFGSGTRLTVV.